A selection of T cell receptor beta chains follows, all from one sample in a study of cytomegalovirus exposure and HLA in healthy donors. Here immunoSEQ multiplex PCR was the method, and the copy in TCRdb shows in-frame clones only, minus some. Its table records about 130,000 clones. Sequenced sample: PBMCs. The receptor set was obtained from a man aged 40-50 years in good health and CMV-seronegative. CDR3s leave out the opening cysteine and the closing phenylalanine or tryptophan.

V: TRBV29-1; CDR3: SVDGGQKSYEQY
V: TRBV7-6; CDR3: ASSPGTGDEQY
V: TRBV5-4; CDR3: ASSLGDRSSYEQY
V: TRBV2; CDR3: ASSRPGTSSTGELF
V: TRBV4-3; CDR3: ASSQVVASPYEQY
V: TRBV25-1; CDR3: ASSDRDRATDTQY
V: TRBV19; CDR3: ASSIRGGTGGKQPQH
V: TRBV11-2; CDR3: ASTPRGEYGGNEQF
V: TRBV9; CDR3: ASSQGGEAF
V: TRBV7-3; CDR3: ASSLTWEGRYEQY
V: TRBV4-2; CDR3: ASSQSRLAGGNEQF
V: TRBV7-9; CDR3: ASSLAQVLTGETQY
V: TRBV2; CDR3: ASIASAQGTQY
V: TRBV4-1; CDR3: ASSASPGRAETQY
V: TRBV28; CDR3: ASSRSGRAASYEQY
V: TRBV4-3; CDR3: ASSQLTDTQY
V: TRBV7-3; CDR3: ASSPGTTYTEAF
V: TRBV4-3; CDR3: ASSPYLQRPYNEQF
V: TRBV5-4; CDR3: ASSSVYRGETQY
V: TRBV10-3; CDR3: AISGGSGVPDTGELF
V: TRBV2; CDR3: ASTRGNQPQH
V: TRBV4-2; CDR3: ASSQDMAPYEQY
V: TRBV6-1; CDR3: ASSEGGLGEKLF
V: TRBV5-1; CDR3: ASSPGTGQETQY
V: TRBV28; CDR3: ASSLGTPGLAGASSYEQY
V: TRBV2; CDR3: ASSWDSGQPQH
V: TRBV11-2; CDR3: ASSLARGEAF
V: TRBV19; CDR3: ASKARGSYNEQF
V: TRBV7-9; CDR3: ASSLYQGNRGYT
V: TRBV5-4; CDR3: ASSSPGKHADTQY
V: TRBV30; CDR3: AWSVTRGLGEQY
V: TRBV6-1; CDR3: ASSEGHRSAYEQY
V: TRBV19; CDR3: ASSDRGNQPQH
V: TRBV11-2; CDR3: ASSEDRVTAGANVLT
V: TRBV18; CDR3: ASSQPVSGEAF
V: TRBV5-1; CDR3: ASSRPLLAEIANTGELF
V: TRBV28; CDR3: ASSLSGKTQY
V: TRBV30; CDR3: AWRRTGDQPQH
V: TRBV28; CDR3: ASSLSGINYEQY
V: TRBV27; CDR3: ASSPLLTSGTNEQF
V: TRBV18; CDR3: ASSLPGQAAIY
V: TRBV2; CDR3: ASSVGTDTQY
V: TRBV2; CDR3: ASANNGGSNQPQH
V: TRBV5-1; CDR3: ASSLGLAGGYEQY
V: TRBV27; CDR3: ASSRPSSGANVLT
V: TRBV5-4; CDR3: ASSTQGQEKLF
V: TRBV7-6; CDR3: ASSLAMTGWYEQY
V: TRBV6-1; CDR3: ASSDFAGTTYEQY
V: TRBV7-9; CDR3: ASSLKGQGSHEQY
V: TRBV29-1; CDR3: SAGGGTGAYEQY
V: TRBV18; CDR3: ASSTGQGYTGELF
V: TRBV11-2; CDR3: ASSLVVDKGVQF
V: TRBV6-5; CDR3: ASSSHPDRTDQPQH
V: TRBV7-9; CDR3: ASSQDRRRGSLYNEQF
V: TRBV7-9; CDR3: ASREGPNSYEQY